These T cell receptor beta chains were read from a single sample in a study of blood T cell repertoires in COVID-19. TCRdb's copy holds only in-frame clones and misses some; the assay was immunoSEQ multiplex PCR. This table holds more than 85,000 clones, 90% found once. The sequenced material came from peripheral blood. The receptors were sampled from a human donor in a cohort sampled during active COVID-19. CDR3s include the opening cysteine and the closing phenylalanine or tryptophan. A D gene is named only where the DNA matches it firmly. Only some rows state a clone size, as once, few, many or a class for expanded clones.

DNA | CDR3 | J | size | D | V
TGTGCCAGCAGTTACGCGGTAGCGGGGCCCGGGGAGCTGTTTTTT | CASSYAVAGPGELFF | TRBJ2-2 | NA | TRBD2 | TRBV6-5
TGTGCCATCAGTGTCCGGGACAGGAGTTCCTACAATGAGCAGTTCTTC | CAISVRDRSSYNEQFF | TRBJ2-1 | NA | TRBD1 | TRBV10-3
TGTGCCAGCAGCCCCCGACTAGCGGGAGTAACCGGGGAGCTGTTTTTT | CASSPRLAGVTGELFF | TRBJ2-2 | few | TRBD2 | TRBV9
TGTGCCAGCAGCCAAAACCTCAGGGATCTAGTGGGGAAGACCCAGTACTTC | CASSQNLRDLVGKTQYF | TRBJ2-5 | NA | NA | TRBV3-1/TRBV3-2
TGCGCCAGCAGAGGCCACGTGGGGGCGGGCGCTGAAGCTTTCTTT | CASRGHVGAGAEAFF | TRBJ1-1 | NA | NA | TRBV5-1
TGTGCCAGCAGCGAAACTAGCGGGGGTACGCAGTATTTT | CASSETSGGTQYF | TRBJ2-3 | NA | TRBD2 | TRBV7-3
TGTGCCAGCAGCTTCCCATGGGGGGGAAATTCACCCCTCCACTTT | CASSFPWGGNSPLHF | TRBJ1-6 | many | NA | TRBV7-9
TGTGCCAGCATGGACAGATATCTACGGAGCTCTGGAAACACCATATATTTT | CASMDRYLRSSGNTIYF | TRBJ1-3 | few | NA | TRBV2
TGTGCCAGCAGCTACGAGGGCGGGGGGGACAGGAACAATGAGCAGTTCTTC | CASSYEGGGDRNNEQFF | TRBJ2-1 | once | NA | TRBV5-4
TGTGCCATCAGTGGAGAGGGAGGTAATGGCTACACCTTC | CAISGEGGNGYTF | TRBJ1-2 | NA | NA | TRBV10-3
TGTGCCAGCAAGTCGGGGATAAGCAATCAGCCCCAGCATTTT | CASKSGISNQPQHF | TRBJ1-5 | NA | NA | TRBV27
TGTGCCATCAGTGAGCCGACAGGAGGTAGCAATCAGCCCCAGCATTTT | CAISEPTGGSNQPQHF | TRBJ1-5 | few | NA | TRBV10-3
TGTGCCAGCCCGGACGGGACTAGCGGGGGTCCACTGAGGACCCAGTACTTC | CASPDGTSGGPLRTQYF | TRBJ2-5 | NA | TRBD2 | TRBV11-3
TGCAGCGTCCCTGAACCAACAGGGTACCAGTACTTC | CSVPEPTGYQYF | TRBJ2-5 | NA | NA | TRBV29-1
TGTGCCAGCAGCTTAGTGCAGGGACAAGGAGATACGCAGTATTTT | CASSLVQGQGDTQYF | TRBJ2-3 | NA | NA | TRBV7-9
TGTGCCAGCAGTTACAGGGGCGACACTGAAGCTTTCTTT | CASSYRGDTEAFF | TRBJ1-1 | NA | TRBD1 | TRBV25-1
TGCGCCAGCAGCCAGCATGTGACCGACTTGGGTCAGCCCCAGCATTTT | CASSQHVTDLGQPQHF | TRBJ1-5 | NA | NA | TRBV4-3
TGCGCCAGCCAAATAGCGGACCCCTCCTACAATGAGCAGTTCTTC | CASQIADPSYNEQFF | TRBJ2-1 | NA | NA | TRBV4-1
TGCACCAGCAGCCAACTAGAGGGGGGCGAACTAGCGGGAGCCGGCCGCACAGATACGCAGTATTTT | CTSSQLEGGELAGAGRTDTQYF | TRBJ2-3 | few | NA | TRBV1
TGTGCCAGCAGCTTTGGCGGGACAGGATACTACGAGCAGTACTTC | CASSFGGTGYYEQYF | TRBJ2-7 | NA | TRBD1 | TRBV5-6
TGTGCAACCCTACGGGAGATGAACACTGAAGCTTTCTTT | CATLREMNTEAFF | TRBJ1-1 | NA | NA | TRBV2
TGTGCCAGCAGACCTGACGGGAGATCCTACGAGCAGTACTTC | CASRPDGRSYEQYF | TRBJ2-7 | NA | NA | TRBV25-1